This TCR beta chain is drawn from a study of identical twins. In its sample, this clonotype was seen many times. As the CDR3 is not closed by the conserved phenylalanine or tryptophan, this likely results from a read error. The limits of the CDR3 on the DNA are not certain, so only TCRdb's listed CDR3 is given. TCRdb reprocessed the 5' RACE reads via MiXCR and lists one record per CDR3 protein. Of hundreds of thousands of distinct CDR3 sequences listed, roughly 8% are singletons. With termini counted, the CDR3 has 15 amino acids. Germline values: CDR1 DFQATT, CDR2 SNEGSKA (reference sequence). The same sample was also used in a study of yellow fever vaccine responses in identical twins.

The receptor was isolated from a young woman in good health. The sequenced material came from PBMCs. This chain uses TRBV20-1 with TRBJ2-5; the table's TRBD2 call for D was not verified on the DNA. This CDR3 reads CSASGTGTSGIDWPV.